The clone carrying this T cell receptor (beta chain) has only one observation. The target antigen is unknown. Method: immunoSEQ multiplex PCR; TCRdb's copy keeps in-frame clones and lacks some. The sample consists of over 130,000 clones, around 90% of them appearing once. These data are taken from a study of T cell responses to AZD1222 COVID-19 vaccine. Study outcomes and limitations: A mostly white British donor set with more females was recruited, and clonal diversity was possibly underestimated.

CDR1 is LNHDA, CDR2 SQIVND, per germline (reference sequence). Between the trimmed V and J ends, which lost 7 bases and 0 bases, there was a span of 16 bases. This CDR3 is 16 amino acids long. The origin of this receptor is an adult who received the AZD1222 COVID-19 vaccine. The rearrangement uses TRBV19 and TRBJ2-1; weak D call: TRBD1 (5 bases). This material consisted of peripheral blood, taken 28 days after the second AZD1222 dose. CDR3 sequence (DNA): TGTGCCAGTACAAGGGGCTCCTTGAGCTCCTACAATGAGCAGTTCTTC. Translated: CASTRGSLSSYNEQFF.